The 17 T cell receptor beta chains below were found in one sample sequenced in a study of blood T cell repertoires in COVID-19. Repertoires were generated with immunoSEQ multiplex PCR, while TCRdb's copy carries only in-frame clones and drops some. The sample includes 200,000 to 250,000 clones, around 81% seen only once; the top ten take more than 8.5%. The sequenced sample was PBMCs or T cells enriched from blood (not recorded which). The receptors originated from a woman aged 45 to 65 with acute COVID-19.

The V call is TRBV7-2, the J call TRBJ1-3, with D possibly matching TRBD1 (6 bases). The CDR3 is 15 residues long. Germline values: CDR1 SGHTA, CDR2 FQGNSA. V lost 3 bases and J lost 4, with 13 bases in between. Written as DNA, the CDR3 is TGTGCCAGCAGCTTGGGACAATCGAGGGGAAACACCATATATTTT. As protein: CASSLGQSRGNTIYF.

V usage is TRBV6-2 or TRBV6-3 and J usage is TRBJ2-2; tentative D call: TRBD2 (6 bases). This CDR3 region has 15 residues. Trimming left V 5 bases short and J 4 bases short, with 14 bases between. Germline CDR1 MNHEY, CDR2 SVGEGT. The CDR3 spells CASSDGGTGTGELFF. CDR3 nucleotide sequence: TGTGCCAGCAGTGATGGGGGGACGGGCACCGGGGAGCTGTTTTTT.

In its sample, this clone was seen once. CDR3 amino acids: CASSSRRVAGPYEQYF. In DNA form, the CDR3 reads TGTGCCAGCAGCTCACGAAGGGTTGCAGGGCCCTACGAGCAGTACTTC. The V call is TRBV7-9, the J call TRBJ2-7; possibly TRBD1 for D (5 bases). V lost 4 bases and J lost 2, with 18 bases in between. CDR1 and CDR2 (germline): SEHNR, FQNEAQ (reference sequence). The CDR3 is 16 amino acids.

V usage is TRBV10-3 and J usage is TRBJ1-1; D unresolved. Trimming removed 4 bases from V and 5 bases from J, with 11 bases in between. The CDR3 totals 13 residues. The germline V gene encodes CDR1 ENHRY and CDR2 SYGVKD. DNA of the CDR3: TGTGCCATCAGTGGCTTTGGCGGGACTGAAGCTTTCTTT. Translation gives CAISGFGGTEAFF.

The chain combines TRBV9 with TRBJ2-3, with a possible D match to TRBD2 (6 bases). The CDR3 is made up of 16 amino acids. The V gene lost 3 bases and the J gene lost 4 bases, with 18 bases spanning the gap. Germline assignment: CDR1 SGDLS and CDR2 YYNGEE. The CDR3 bases are TGTGCCAGCAGCGCCGGGATCGGGGGTCTCGCAGATACGCAGTATTTT. This translates into CASSAGIGGLADTQYF.

The V call is TRBV5-1, the J call TRBJ2-3; TRBD1 agrees at 8 bases. Germline lookup yields CDR1 SGHRS and CDR2 YFSETQ. The CDR3 contains 14 residues. The V and J ends lost 7 bases and 2 bases, in that order; junction bases with no gene match: 6. The CDR3 spells CASRTGLDTDTQYF. CDR3 sequence (DNA): TGCGCCAGCCGGACAGGGCTTGACACAGATACGCAGTATTTT.

This sequence joins TRBV7-2 and TRBJ2-7, with 12 nucleotides matching TRBD2. Per germline, CDR1 SGHTA and CDR2 FQGNSA. Trimming at V came to 4 bases and at J to 6 bases, leaving 7 bases not matched to a gene. The CDR3 totals 15 residues. The CDR3, as DNA: TGTGCCAGCAGCTCCCGGACTAGCGGGATAGCCGAGCAGTACTTC. This encodes CASSSRTSGIAEQYF.

The chain is built from TRBV3-1 (or the pseudogene TRBV3-2) and TRBJ2-5; 10 bases are shared with TRBD2. The germline gives CDR1 LGHDT, CDR2 YNNKEL (reference sequence). The CDR3 spans 17 residues. The V segment lost 4 bases and the J segment 1 base; nucleotides outside the gene matches: 9. The CDR3 coding sequence is TGTGCCAGCAGCCCTCTCGGGGTAGCGGGGGGCCAAGAGACCCAGTACTTC. This gives the protein CASSPLGVAGGQETQYF.

This chain joins TRBV18 and TRBJ1-1, with 8 bases matching TRBD1. CDR3 length equals 14 residues. Germline loops: CDR1 KGHSH, CDR2 LQKENI. J lost 4 bases, V lost 4 bases, and 5 bases had no gene match. Here the CDR3 reads CASSRDTGGTEAFF. Written as DNA, the CDR3 is TGTGCCAGCTCACGTGATACAGGGGGCACTGAAGCTTTCTTT.

The rearrangement joins TRBV6-2 or TRBV6-3 to TRBJ1-2; perhaps TRBD1 as D (5 bases). Germline V CDR1 and CDR2: MNHEY, SVGEGT. The CDR3 contains 13 residues. Trimming cost V 2 bases and J 5 bases, with 9 bases left between them. The CDR3 loop reads CASSYDRPYGYTF. CDR3 sequence (DNA): TGTGCCAGCAGTTACGACAGACCTTATGGCTACACCTTC.

The rearrangement joins TRBV29-1 to TRBJ1-2; weak D call: TRBD1 (5 bases). V dropped 6 bases and J dropped 6 bases, with 11 bases sitting between them. The CDR3 extends over 11 amino acids. Germline V lookup: CDR1 SQVTM, CDR2 ANQGSEA. The CDR3 DNA follows: TGCAGCGTCCAAGGAGGGGATGGCTACACCTTC. This encodes CSVQGGDGYTF.

This rearrangement joins TRBV19 to TRBJ1-5; D might be TRBD1 (6 bases). This CDR3 is built from 20 residues. Germline V gives CDR1 LNHDA, CDR2 SQIVND (reference sequence). V lost 3 bases and J lost 2, with 26 bases in between. CDR3: CASSIVNEGQGFSGNQPQHF. In nucleotides, the CDR3 is TGTGCCAGTAGTATTGTGAATGAGGGGCAGGGGTTTTCCGGCAATCAGCCCCAGCATTTT.

The chain uses TRBV5-1 and TRBJ2-2; D gene ambiguous. The germline V gene encodes CDR1 SGHRS and CDR2 YFSETQ. CDR3 length: 15 amino acids. The V end lost 1 base, the J end lost 1 base, and 8 bases lay between the germline ends. DNA of the CDR3: TGCGCCAGCAGCTTGTTACAGATGAACACCGGGGAGCTGTTTTTT. This gives the protein CASSLLQMNTGELFF.

CDR3 in DNA: TGCGCCAGCAGCCAAGATACGGAGAGAAAACTGTTTTTT. It specifies CASSQDTERKLFF. The chain recombines TRBV4-1 with TRBJ1-4; D not certain. Germline lookup yields CDR1 MGHRA and CDR2 YSYEKL. Trimming pared 0 bases from V and 10 bases from J, leaving 9 bases between. The CDR3 totals 13 residues.

This clone was observed a handful of times. The rearrangement joins TRBV7-9 to TRBJ1-1; D is ambiguous. The germline V gene encodes CDR1 SEHNR and CDR2 FQNEAQ (reference sequence). The CDR3 extends over 14 amino acids. V gave up 6 bases and J gave up 7 bases, with 18 bases separating them. For the CDR3, the DNA is TGTGCCAGCAGGCCGTTAGGAGTGCAAGATGAAGCTTTCTTT. Protein: CASRPLGVQDEAFF.

This clone was found once. The chain is built from TRBV20-1 and TRBJ2-7; D may be TRBD2 (6 bases). The CDR3 consists of 11 residues. Germline CDR1 and CDR2: DFQATT and SNEGSKA (reference sequence). Trimming pared 6 bases from V and 3 bases from J, leaving 9 bases between. CDR3 protein: CSAEGVYEQYF. DNA of the CDR3: TGCAGTGCGGAGGGAGTCTACGAGCAGTACTTC.

This chain joins TRBV14 and TRBJ1-2; D is uncertain. Trimming left V 0 bases short and J 0 bases short, with 5 bases between. The CDR3 sequence is 14 residues long. In germline, CDR1 is SGHDN, CDR2 FVKESK. Here the CDR3 reads CASSQEATNYGYTF. The DNA of the CDR3 is TGTGCCAGCAGCCAAGAGGCCACTAACTATGGCTACACCTTC.